This T cell receptor (beta chain) was obtained from a study of T-cell reconstitution after alpha-beta-depleted transplantation in children. General study points: Alpha-beta T cells about two months after transplant reportedly derived from several hundred expanded graft clones.

This CDR3 has 15 residues. V lost 5 bases and J 6 bases, leaving 16 bases between the germline ends. Per the germline V gene, CDR1 is KGHDR and CDR2 is SFDVKD. With regard to this clonotype: The antigen is unknown. This may be a read error, as it is one base from a much larger clone.

For TCRbeta, the library was prepared with unique molecular identifiers. TCRdb redid the calling of the PCR reads with MiXCR, one entry per CDR3 protein. Of hundreds of thousands of distinct CDR3 sequences in the sample, over 9.5% were seen once. This chain links TRBV24-1 with TRBJ2-1, with D perhaps matching TRBD1 or TRBD2 (5 bases each). The sample in question was PBMCs, obtained before TCRalphabeta/CD19-depleted stem cell transplant. This receptor was identified in a boy less than two years old with acute myeloid leukemia, due to receive a stem cell transplant. The CDR3 reads CATSGSSGTLNEQFF. CDR3 DNA sequence: TGTGCCACCAGTGGATCGTCTGGGACGCTCAATGAGCAGTTCTTC.